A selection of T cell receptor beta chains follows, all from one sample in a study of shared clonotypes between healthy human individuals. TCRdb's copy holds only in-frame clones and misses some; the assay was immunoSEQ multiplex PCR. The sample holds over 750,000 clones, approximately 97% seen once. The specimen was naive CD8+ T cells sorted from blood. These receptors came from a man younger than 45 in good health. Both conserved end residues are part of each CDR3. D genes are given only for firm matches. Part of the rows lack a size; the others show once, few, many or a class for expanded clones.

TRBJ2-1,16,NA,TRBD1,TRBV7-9,CASSSPGQGKYNEQFF,TGTGCCAGCAGCTCGCCGGGACAGGGGAAATACAATGAGCAGTTCTTC
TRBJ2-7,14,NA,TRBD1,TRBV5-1,CASSLEQGQYEQYF,TGCGCCAGCAGCTTGGAACAGGGGCAGTACGAGCAGTACTTC
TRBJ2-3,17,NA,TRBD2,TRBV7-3,CASSPRTSGRARDTQYF,TGTGCCAGCAGCCCGCGGACTAGCGGGAGGGCCAGGGATACGCAGTATTTT
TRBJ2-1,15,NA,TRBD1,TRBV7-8,CASSLAGTEGDEQFF,TGTGCCAGCAGCTTAGCAGGGACAGAGGGCGATGAGCAGTTCTTC
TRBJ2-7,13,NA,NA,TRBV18,CASSSDTYYEQYF,TGTGCCAGCTCATCCGACACATACTACGAGCAGTACTTC
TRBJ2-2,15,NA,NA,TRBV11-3,CASSTGTTRTGELFF,TGTGCCAGCAGCACAGGGACAACTCGCACCGGGGAGCTGTTTTTT
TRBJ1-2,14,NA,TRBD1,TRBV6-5,CASSPGTANYGYTF,TGTGCCAGCAGTCCCGGGACAGCGAACTATGGCTACACCTTC
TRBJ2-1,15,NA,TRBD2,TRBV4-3,CASSQSGTSINEQFF,TGCGCCAGCAGCCAATCCGGGACTAGCATCAATGAGCAGTTCTTC
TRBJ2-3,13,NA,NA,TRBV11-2,CASSFRNTDTQYF,TGTGCCAGCAGCTTCCGTAACACAGATACGCAGTATTTT
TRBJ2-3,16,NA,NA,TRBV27,CASITDPGPRVGPQYF,TGTGCCAGCATCACCGACCCGGGACCCCGTGTGGGGCCGCAGTATTTT
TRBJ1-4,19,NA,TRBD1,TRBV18,CASSRRTGGSYATNEKLFF,TGTGCCAGCTCACGAAGGACAGGGGGATCCTATGCAACTAATGAAAAACTGTTTTTT
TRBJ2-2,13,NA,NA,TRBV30,CAWISRNTGELFF,TGTGCCTGGATTAGCAGGAACACCGGGGAGCTGTTTTTT
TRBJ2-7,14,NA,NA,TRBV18,CASSPRDGTYEQYF,TGTGCCAGCTCACCACGGGATGGGACGTACGAGCAGTACTTC
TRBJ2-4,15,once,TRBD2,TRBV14,CASSQLAGGNSIQYF,TGTGCCAGCAGCCAGTTAGCGGGAGGGAACAGCATTCAGTACTTC
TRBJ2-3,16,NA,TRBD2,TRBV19,CASTQGLAGGTDTQYF,TGTGCCAGTACCCAGGGCCTAGCGGGAGGCACAGATACGCAGTATTTT
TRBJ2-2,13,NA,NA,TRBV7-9,CASSPQATGELFF,TGTGCCAGCAGCCCCCAGGCCACCGGGGAGCTGTTTTTT
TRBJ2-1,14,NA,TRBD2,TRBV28,CASSLLAVYNEQFF,TGTGCCAGCAGTTTACTAGCGGTATACAATGAGCAGTTCTTC
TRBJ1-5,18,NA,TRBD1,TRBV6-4,CASIWDSPSNYSNQPQHF,TGTGCCAGCATATGGGACAGCCCTAGTAATTATAGCAATCAGCCCCAGCATTTT
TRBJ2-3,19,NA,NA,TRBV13,CASSGSWASERLSADTQYF,TGTGCCAGCAGCGGAAGTTGGGCTAGCGAGAGGTTAAGCGCAGATACGCAGTATTTT
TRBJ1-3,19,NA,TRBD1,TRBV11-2,CASSPNGGQGLYSGNTIYF,TGTGCCAGCAGCCCTAATGGGGGACAGGGGCTATACTCTGGAAACACCATATATTTT
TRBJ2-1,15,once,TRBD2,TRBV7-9,CASSQLAGGPHEQFF,TGTGCCAGCAGCCAACTAGCGGGAGGGCCCCATGAGCAGTTCTTC
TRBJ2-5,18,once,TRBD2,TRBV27,CASSPWGTSGAKGETQYF,TGTGCCAGCAGTCCATGGGGGACTAGCGGGGCGAAGGGAGAGACCCAGTACTTC
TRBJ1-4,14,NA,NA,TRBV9,CASSVEGVGEELFF,TGTGCCAGCAGCGTAGAGGGGGTCGGGGAAGAACTGTTTTTT
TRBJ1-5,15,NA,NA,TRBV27,CASSLRPGGNQPQHF,TGTGCCAGCAGCTTAAGGCCAGGCGGAAATCAGCCCCAGCATTTT
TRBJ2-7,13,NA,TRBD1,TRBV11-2,CASSQSPTGEQYF,TGTGCCAGCAGCCAAAGCCCGACAGGGGAGCAGTACTTC
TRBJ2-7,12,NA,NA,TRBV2,CAITRGRGEQYF,TGTGCCATTACCCGGGGCAGGGGCGAGCAGTACTTC
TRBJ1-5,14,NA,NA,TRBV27,CASSRGGRNQPQHF,TGTGCCAGCAGTAGGGGAGGTCGCAATCAGCCCCAGCATTTT
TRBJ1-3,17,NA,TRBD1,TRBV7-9,CASSFPTGPFSGNTIYF,TGTGCCAGCAGCTTCCCGACAGGGCCCTTCTCTGGAAACACCATATATTTT
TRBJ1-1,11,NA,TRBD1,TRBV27,CASGTATEAFF,TGTGCCAGCGGGACAGCCACTGAAGCTTTCTTT
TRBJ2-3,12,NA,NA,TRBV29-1,CSVLRGSDTQYF,TGCAGCGTCCTCAGGGGTTCAGATACGCAGTATTTT
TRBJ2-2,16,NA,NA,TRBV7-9,CASLAWGSANTGELFF,TGTGCCAGCCTGGCCTGGGGGAGCGCGAACACCGGGGAGCTGTTTTTT
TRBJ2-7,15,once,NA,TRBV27,CASSFYGGRSYEQYF,TGTGCCAGCAGTTTTTATGGGGGCCGCTCCTACGAGCAGTACTTC
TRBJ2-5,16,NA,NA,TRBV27,CASSKLPGRTLETQYF,TGTGCCAGCAGTAAACTTCCGGGACGCACCTTGGAGACCCAGTACTTC
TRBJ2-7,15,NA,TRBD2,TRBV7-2,CASSPTRTSGNEQYF,TGTGCCAGCAGCCCTACCCGGACTAGCGGGAACGAGCAGTACTTC
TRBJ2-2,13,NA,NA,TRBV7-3,CASSSGGGGQLFF,TGTGCCAGCAGCTCCGGGGGAGGAGGGCAGCTGTTTTTT
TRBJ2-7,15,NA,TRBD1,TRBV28,CLRREGGPFLIEQYF,TGCCTCAGGAGAGAAGGGGGCCCCTTCCTGATCGAGCAGTACTTC
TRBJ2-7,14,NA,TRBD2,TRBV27,CASSSLGLGYEQYF,TGTGCCAGCAGTTCCCTGGGACTAGGGTACGAGCAGTACTTC
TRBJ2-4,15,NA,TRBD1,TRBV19,CASSIPLRDRNIQYF,TGTGCCAGTAGTATACCCCTCCGGGACAGAAACATTCAGTACTTC
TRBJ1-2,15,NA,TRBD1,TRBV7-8,CASSRGQGAQYGYTF,TGTGCCAGCAGCCGTGGACAGGGGGCGCAATATGGCTACACCTTC
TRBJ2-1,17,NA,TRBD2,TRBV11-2,CASSSGTSGFSYNEQFF,TGTGCCAGCAGCTCCGGTACTAGCGGCTTCTCCTACAATGAGCAGTTCTTC
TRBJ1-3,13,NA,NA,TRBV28,CATRGGIRNTIYF,TGTGCCACCCGGGGGGGAATTCGAAACACCATATATTTT
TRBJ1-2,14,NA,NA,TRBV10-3,CAIRGLTVNYGYTF,TGTGCCATCAGGGGACTAACAGTTAACTATGGCTACACCTTC
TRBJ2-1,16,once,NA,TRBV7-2,CASSSEASGVLNEQFF,TGTGCCAGCAGCTCAGAGGCCTCGGGCGTTCTAAATGAGCAGTTCTTC
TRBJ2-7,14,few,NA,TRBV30,CAWSTGTISSEQYF,TGTGCCTGGAGTACCGGGACCATTTCGTCCGAGCAGTACTTC
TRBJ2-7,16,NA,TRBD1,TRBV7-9,CASSPVGGQGIYEQYF,TGTGCCAGCAGCCCCGTGGGAGGACAGGGAATCTACGAGCAGTACTTC
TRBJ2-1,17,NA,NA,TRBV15,CATSRDTRGSSYNEQFF,TGTGCCACCAGCAGAGATACGAGGGGTAGCTCCTACAATGAGCAGTTCTTC
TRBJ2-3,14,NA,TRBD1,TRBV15,CATSLTGATDTQYF,TGTGCCACCAGCTTGACAGGGGCGACAGATACGCAGTATTTT
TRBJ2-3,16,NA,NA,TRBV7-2,CASSPIPVGSTDTQYF,TGTGCCAGCAGCCCCATCCCCGTCGGGAGCACAGATACGCAGTATTTT
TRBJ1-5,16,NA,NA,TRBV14,CASSQGAMMAGQPQHF,TGTGCCAGCAGCCAGGGGGCGATGATGGCCGGTCAGCCCCAGCATTTT
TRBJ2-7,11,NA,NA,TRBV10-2,CASSEGAEQYF,TGCGCCAGCAGTGAGGGGGCCGAGCAGTACTTC
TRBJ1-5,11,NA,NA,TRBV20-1,CSASVNQPQHF,TGCAGTGCTAGCGTTAATCAGCCCCAGCATTTT
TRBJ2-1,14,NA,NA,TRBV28,CASSFLGLSREQFF,TGTGCCAGCAGTTTTTTGGGACTGTCGAGGGAGCAGTTCTTC
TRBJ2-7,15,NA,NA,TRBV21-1,CASTRNGKRSYEQYF,TGTGCCAGCACCCGTAACGGCAAGAGATCCTACGAGCAGTACTTC
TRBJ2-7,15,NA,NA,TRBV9,CASSPSGGGAYEQYF,TGTGCCAGCAGCCCCTCTGGAGGGGGCGCCTACGAGCAGTACTTC